The rows below give T cell receptor beta chains drawn from one sample of a study of T cells in Graves' hyperthyroidism and ophthalmopathy. TCRdb recomputed calls from the multiplex PCR reads with MiXCR, one row per CDR3 protein. The table lists approximately 600,000 distinct CDR3 sequences, less than 25% of them singletons. Sample: blood. Source of these receptors: a man in his thirties or forties with Graves' ophthalmopathy. The CDR3 runs from the conserved cysteine through the conserved F or W. The order of the fields is D gene, V gene, clone size, J gene, CDR3 protein, CDR3 DNA. A D gene is named only where the DNA matches it firmly. Only some rows state a clone size, as once, few, many or a class for expanded clones.

d_gene: TRBD1; v_gene: TRBV20-1; abundance: many; j_gene: TRBJ2-7; CDR3aa: CSARDERGTGGYEQYF; CDR3nt: TGCAGTGCTAGAGATGAAAGGGGGACAGGAGGCTACGAGCAGTACTTC
d_gene: NA; v_gene: TRBV20-1; abundance: few; j_gene: TRBJ2-7; CDR3aa: CSARDLRGFEQYF; CDR3nt: TGCAGTGCTAGAGATCTCCGGGGGTTCGAGCAGTACTTC
d_gene: NA; v_gene: TRBV6-2/TRBV6-3; abundance: few; j_gene: TRBJ1-1; CDR3aa: CASSYSEIMNTEAFF; CDR3nt: TGTGCCAGCAGTTACTCAGAAATAATGAACACTGAAGCTTTCTTT
d_gene: NA; v_gene: TRBV11-3; abundance: NA; j_gene: TRBJ2-3; CDR3aa: CASSLTYLDTQYF; CDR3nt: TGTGCCAGCAGCTTAACTTACTTGGATACGCAGTATTTT
d_gene: TRBD2; v_gene: TRBV20-1; abundance: few; j_gene: TRBJ2-3; CDR3aa: CSARDFRTSGSRDTQYF; CDR3nt: TGCAGTGCTAGAGATTTTCGGACTAGCGGGAGCCGAGATACGCAGTATTTT
d_gene: NA; v_gene: TRBV5-1; abundance: many; j_gene: TRBJ2-7; CDR3aa: CASSLTPFDLSYEQYF; CDR3nt: TGCGCCAGCAGCTTGACCCCTTTTGACCTCTCCTACGAGCAGTACTTC
d_gene: NA; v_gene: TRBV7-6; abundance: many; j_gene: TRBJ1-1; CDR3aa: CASIPRGGWNTEAFF; CDR3nt: TGTGCCAGCATCCCGCGGGGGGGCTGGAACACTGAAGCTTTCTTT
d_gene: TRBD2; v_gene: TRBV29-1; abundance: NA; j_gene: TRBJ2-7; CDR3aa: CSVLSGSTYEQYF; CDR3nt: TGCAGCGTACTTAGCGGGAGTACCTACGAGCAGTACTTC
d_gene: NA; v_gene: TRBV2; abundance: NA; j_gene: TRBJ1-4; CDR3aa: CASRQGVEEKLFF; CDR3nt: TGTGCCAGCAGACAAGGGGTAGAGGAAAAACTGTTTTTT
d_gene: TRBD2; v_gene: TRBV2; abundance: many; j_gene: TRBJ2-3; CDR3aa: CASSKLAGVGTDTQYF; CDR3nt: TGTGCCAGCAGTAAACTAGCGGGAGTGGGCACAGATACGCAGTATTTT
d_gene: TRBD2; v_gene: TRBV11-1; abundance: many; j_gene: TRBJ2-4; CDR3aa: CASSFGRASKNIQYF; CDR3nt: TGTGCCAGCAGCTTCGGGAGGGCTTCCAAAAACATTCAGTACTTC
d_gene: NA; v_gene: TRBV7-6; abundance: NA; j_gene: TRBJ2-1; CDR3aa: CASSDSNPFSYNGQFF; CDR3nt: TGTGCCAGCAGCGACTCTAACCCCTTCTCCTACAATGGGCAGTTCTTC
d_gene: NA; v_gene: TRBV4-1; abundance: NA; j_gene: TRBJ1-5; CDR3aa: CASSQDGGRRNQPQHF; CDR3nt: TGCGCCAGCAGCCAAGACGGGGGGAGGCGCAATCAGCCCCAGCATTTT
d_gene: NA; v_gene: TRBV9; abundance: NA; j_gene: TRBJ2-3; CDR3aa: CASSLGRTTGDTQYF; CDR3nt: TGTGCCAGCTCACTAGGGAGGACTACCGGCGATACGCAGTATTTT
d_gene: NA; v_gene: TRBV19; abundance: few; j_gene: TRBJ2-5; CDR3aa: CASSILGGEPQETQYF; CDR3nt: TGTGCCAGTAGTATATTAGGGGGGGAACCACAAGAGACCCAGTACTTC
d_gene: NA; v_gene: TRBV30; abundance: many; j_gene: TRBJ1-4; CDR3aa: CAWRKVGANEKLFF; CDR3nt: TGTGCCTGGAGGAAGGTCGGGGCTAATGAAAAACTGTTTTTT
d_gene: NA; v_gene: TRBV6-5; abundance: few; j_gene: TRBJ2-7; CDR3aa: CASSYALTGTYEQYF; CDR3nt: TGTGCCAGCAGTTACGCCCTCACAGGGACCTACGAGCAGTACTTC
d_gene: TRBD2; v_gene: TRBV20-1; abundance: NA; j_gene: TRBJ2-7; CDR3aa: CSASGLAVAYEQYF; CDR3nt: TGCAGTGCTAGTGGCCTAGCGGTCGCCTACGAGCAGTACTTC
d_gene: NA; v_gene: TRBV6-1; abundance: few; j_gene: TRBJ2-1; CDR3aa: CASSQVGSGLSYNEQFF; CDR3nt: TGTGCCAGCAGCCAAGTGGGGAGCGGCCTCTCCTACAATGAGCAGTTCTTC
d_gene: TRBD2; v_gene: TRBV5-1; abundance: NA; j_gene: TRBJ2-1; CDR3aa: CASSFFILAGGPNEQFF; CDR3nt: TGCGCCAGCAGCTTCTTCATACTAGCGGGAGGTCCCAATGAGCAGTTCTTC
d_gene: TRBD1; v_gene: TRBV28; abundance: NA; j_gene: TRBJ2-7; CDR3aa: CASNSGGQGDEQYF; CDR3nt: TGTGCCAGCAATTCCGGGGGACAGGGAGACGAGCAGTACTTC
d_gene: NA; v_gene: TRBV2; abundance: many; j_gene: TRBJ2-6; CDR3aa: CASSEWGSGANVLTF; CDR3nt: TGTGCCAGCAGTGAATGGGGCTCTGGGGCCAACGTCCTGACTTTC
d_gene: TRBD1; v_gene: TRBV7-3; abundance: few; j_gene: TRBJ2-1; CDR3aa: CASSPGSNRGSNEQFF; CDR3nt: TGTGCCAGCAGCCCTGGTTCAAACAGGGGAAGCAATGAGCAGTTCTTC
d_gene: TRBD2; v_gene: TRBV28; abundance: NA; j_gene: TRBJ2-2; CDR3aa: CASSSPGTSWAGELFF; CDR3nt: TGTGCCAGCAGTTCCCCCGGGACTAGTTGGGCTGGGGAGCTGTTTTTT
d_gene: NA; v_gene: TRBV4-1; abundance: NA; j_gene: TRBJ1-2; CDR3aa: CASSQDHTGPPNYGYTF; CDR3nt: TGCGCCAGCAGCCAAGATCACACAGGGCCTCCTAACTATGGCTACACCTTC
d_gene: TRBD1; v_gene: TRBV27; abundance: many; j_gene: TRBJ2-3; CDR3aa: CASSWLGTGFTDTQYF; CDR3nt: TGTGCCAGCAGTTGGCTCGGGACAGGGTTCACAGATACGCAGTATTTT
d_gene: NA; v_gene: TRBV4-2; abundance: NA; j_gene: TRBJ2-7; CDR3aa: CASSQDRGRDYEQYF; CDR3nt: TGTGCCAGCAGCCAAGATCGGGGCAGGGACTACGAGCAGTACTTC
d_gene: TRBD2; v_gene: TRBV28; abundance: many; j_gene: TRBJ2-3; CDR3aa: CASNLSGGSTDTQYF; CDR3nt: TGTGCCAGCAACCTTAGCGGGGGTAGCACAGATACGCAGTATTTT
d_gene: TRBD2; v_gene: TRBV6-1; abundance: NA; j_gene: TRBJ2-3; CDR3aa: CASILSGRADTQYF; CDR3nt: TGTGCCAGCATCCTTAGCGGGAGGGCGGATACGCAGTATTTT
d_gene: NA; v_gene: TRBV20-1; abundance: once; j_gene: TRBJ2-1; CDR3aa: CSASLAGRGQFF; CDR3nt: TGCAGTGCTAGTTTGGCCGGCCGGGGGCAGTTCTTC
d_gene: NA; v_gene: TRBV4-3; abundance: NA; j_gene: TRBJ1-5; CDR3aa: CASSQERFGLSAQHF; CDR3nt: TGCGCCAGCAGCCAAGAAAGGTTCGGGCTCTCAGCCCAGCATTTT
d_gene: NA; v_gene: TRBV4-1; abundance: NA; j_gene: TRBJ2-5; CDR3aa: CASSQEVPPRTQYF; CDR3nt: TGCGCCAGCAGCCAAGAGGTCCCCCCGCGGACCCAGTACTTC
d_gene: NA; v_gene: TRBV28; abundance: NA; j_gene: TRBJ2-1; CDR3aa: CASSYLGGEQFF; CDR3nt: TGTGCCAGCAGTTACCTGGGTGGTGAGCAGTTCTTC
d_gene: NA; v_gene: TRBV7-9; abundance: NA; j_gene: TRBJ2-1; CDR3aa: CASSLGGAGSSYNEQFF; CDR3nt: TGTGCCAGCAGCTTAGGGGGAGCGGGCAGCTCCTACAATGAGCAGTTCTTC
d_gene: NA; v_gene: TRBV30; abundance: few; j_gene: TRBJ2-1; CDR3aa: CAWNPPNYNEQFF; CDR3nt: TGTGCCTGGAACCCACCGAATTACAATGAGCAGTTCTTC
d_gene: NA; v_gene: TRBV15; abundance: NA; j_gene: TRBJ2-5; CDR3aa: CATGRDRNKGVEETQYF; CDR3nt: TGTGCCACCGGCAGAGATCGAAACAAGGGTGTGGAAGAGACCCAGTACTTC
d_gene: NA; v_gene: TRBV6-1; abundance: few; j_gene: TRBJ1-2; CDR3aa: CASGNGLGYGYTF; CDR3nt: TGTGCCTCCGGAAATGGTCTCGGCTATGGCTACACCTTC
d_gene: NA; v_gene: TRBV6-1; abundance: few; j_gene: TRBJ2-7; CDR3aa: CASRNQWRAGVYEQYF; CDR3nt: TGTGCCAGCCGGAATCAATGGAGGGCCGGTGTCTACGAGCAGTACTTC
d_gene: TRBD1; v_gene: TRBV11-3; abundance: many; j_gene: TRBJ2-1; CDR3aa: CASSLGQGVNEQFF; CDR3nt: TGTGCCAGCAGCTTGGGACAGGGCGTAAATGAGCAGTTCTTC
d_gene: NA; v_gene: TRBV28; abundance: few; j_gene: TRBJ2-7; CDR3aa: CATALTGTVAYEQYF; CDR3nt: TGTGCCACGGCCCTTACTGGGACTGTCGCCTACGAGCAGTACTTC
d_gene: NA; v_gene: TRBV18; abundance: many; j_gene: TRBJ2-1; CDR3aa: CASSPPGTSSYNEQFF; CDR3nt: TGTGCCAGCTCACCACCGGGGACAAGCTCCTACAATGAGCAGTTCTTC
d_gene: NA; v_gene: TRBV5-1; abundance: few; j_gene: TRBJ1-2; CDR3aa: CASSRQAGGYTF; CDR3nt: TGTGCCAGCAGCAGACAGGCCGGTGGCTACACCTTC
d_gene: NA; v_gene: TRBV28; abundance: NA; j_gene: TRBJ2-1; CDR3aa: CASSLSLGPGNEQFF; CDR3nt: TGTGCCAGCAGTTTATCCCTAGGCCCGGGGAATGAGCAGTTCTTC
d_gene: TRBD2; v_gene: TRBV6-5; abundance: many; j_gene: TRBJ2-1; CDR3aa: CASSYLPAGGRSYNEQFF; CDR3nt: TGTGCCAGCAGTTACCTCCCAGCGGGAGGTCGCTCCTACAATGAGCAGTTCTTC
d_gene: NA; v_gene: TRBV3-1; abundance: many; j_gene: TRBJ2-5; CDR3aa: CASSQAEKTQYF; CDR3nt: TGTGCCAGCAGCCAAGCTGAGAAGACCCAGTACTTC
d_gene: TRBD2; v_gene: TRBV28; abundance: many; j_gene: TRBJ2-1; CDR3aa: CATGTSSYNEQFF; CDR3nt: TGTGCCACCGGGACTAGCTCCTACAATGAGCAGTTCTTC
d_gene: TRBD1; v_gene: TRBV27; abundance: NA; j_gene: TRBJ2-1; CDR3aa: CASSFYRDRATNEQFF; CDR3nt: TGTGCCAGCAGTTTTTACCGGGACAGGGCCACGAATGAGCAGTTCTTC
d_gene: NA; v_gene: TRBV7-9; abundance: NA; j_gene: TRBJ1-2; CDR3aa: CASSLVGRDRAYGYTF; CDR3nt: TGTGCCAGCAGCTTAGTTGGGCGGGACCGCGCCTATGGCTACACCTTC
d_gene: NA; v_gene: TRBV20-1; abundance: NA; j_gene: TRBJ2-5; CDR3aa: CSARRLPGYQETQYF; CDR3nt: TGCAGTGCTAGAAGGTTGCCAGGGTACCAAGAGACCCAGTACTTC
d_gene: NA; v_gene: TRBV5-1; abundance: NA; j_gene: TRBJ1-2; CDR3aa: CASSLSTSYGYTF; CDR3nt: TGCGCCAGCAGCCTATCCACCTCCTATGGCTACACCTTC
d_gene: NA; v_gene: TRBV6-1; abundance: NA; j_gene: TRBJ2-1; CDR3aa: CASSLTGFGYNEQFF; CDR3nt: TGTGCCAGCAGCCTAACAGGGTTTGGCTACAATGAGCAGTTCTTC